One sample yielded the 21 T cell receptor beta chains listed below, sequenced in a study of T cells in Graves' hyperthyroidism and ophthalmopathy (dated by TCRdb to the late 2010s). Library preparation used multiplex PCR. Sequencing was performed on an Illumina HiSeq 2000. TCR beta CDR3 regions were amplified from RNA transcripts. The TCR CDR3 was subjected to a first round of RT-PCR using the HTBI primer set and the Qiagen OneStep RT-PCR kit. TCRdb cleaned the public reads at Q25 with fastp, built clones with MiXCR and kept in-frame beta chains. Rows matching on CDR3 protein sequence are summarized as one entry with the most common DNA and genes. This sample is represented by under 800,000 distinct CDR3 sequences; approximately 15% of them were singletons. The top ten constitute roughly 10% of the sample. Sequenced sample: blood. Receptors were obtained from a woman younger than 35 with Graves' hyperthyroidism.

CDR3 bases: TGTGCCAGCAGCTTCCCTCGTAGCGGGAGCCGATCGAACACCGGGGAGCTGTTTTTT. Protein sequence: CASSFPRSGSRSNTGELFF. V gene TRBV13 combines with J gene TRBJ2-2; 9 positions match TRBD2. Trimming took 3 bases from V and 0 from J; bases not matched to a gene: 11. Germline-derived CDR1 and CDR2 are PRHDT and FYEKMQ (reference sequence). The CDR3 loop spans 19 amino acids.

This clonotype was observed a few times. The chain has TRBV6-1 and TRBJ2-2, with TRBD2 matching 14 bases. This CDR3 comprises 18 residues. J gave up 7 bases and V 6 bases, and 13 bases lay outside the gene matches. CDR1 is MNHNS, CDR2 SASEGT, per germline. As DNA, the CDR3 is TGTGCCAGCAGGCATAAGCTGGGACTAGCGGGAGTCAACGGGGAGCTGTTTTTT. Translating it yields CASRHKLGLAGVNGELFF.

There are many counts of this clonotype. CDR3 amino acids: CASRSTGVSFEQYF. The CDR3, as DNA: TGTGCCAGCAGATCGACTGGGGTTTCTTTCGAGCAGTACTTC. The chain carries TRBV12-3 or TRBV12-4 and TRBJ2-7; D is unresolved. V was cut by 6 bases and J by 6 bases, with 18 bases left in between. CDR3 length equals 14 residues.

This chain uses TRBV25-1 with TRBJ1-6; perhaps TRBD1 as D (5 bases). Trimming pared 3 bases from V and 7 bases from J, leaving 13 bases between. CDR1 and CDR2 (germline): MGHDK, SYGVNS. This CDR3 is built from 15 residues. The CDR3 loop reads CASSERGRKNSPLHF. CDR3 nucleotides: TGTGCCAGCAGTGAGAGGGGCCGAAAGAATTCACCCCTCCACTTT.

Many counts were recorded for this clonotype. The chain is built from TRBV18 and TRBJ2-1; either TRBD1 or TRBD2 may supply D (5 bases each). CDR1 is KGHSH, CDR2 LQKENI, per germline. The CDR3 length is 15 residues. With 2 bases removed from V and 5 bases from J, the gap between germline ends came to 13 bases. CDR3 sequence (DNA): TGTGCCAGCTCACCATTCGGTGGGGGTAACAATGAGCAGTTCTTC. The encoded protein is CASSPFGGGNNEQFF.

A word on this clonotype: A read error is likely, as this CDR3 ends without the conserved phenylalanine or tryptophan. The chain joins TRBV7-9 to TRBJ2-2, with 8 bases fitting TRBD1. The length of the CDR3 is 17 residues. Germline V gives CDR1 SEHNR, CDR2 FQNEAQ (reference sequence). The V gene end was trimmed by 4 bases and the J gene end by 3 bases; junction bases not matched to a gene: 10. The DNA for the CDR3 is TGTGCCAGCAGCTCTCTCCCGGGACAGGTCTACACCGGGGAGCTGTTTCTT. Its translation is CASSSLPGQVYTGELFL.

V gene TRBV13 combines with J gene TRBJ1-2, with a possible D match to TRBD1 (6 bases). The CDR3 length is 15 residues. Deletions cut 5 bases from V and 8 bases from J, with 21 bases between. Per the germline V gene, CDR1 is PRHDT and CDR2 is FYEKMQ (reference sequence). CDR3 bases: TGTGCCAGCAGCGCCCACCCCAGGGGATCAGAAGGCTACACCTTC. Translation: CASSAHPRGSEGYTF.

This clonotype was found many times. This chain uses TRBV7-9 with TRBJ2-1; no definite D call. V was trimmed by 3 bases and J by 5 bases, leaving 8 bases between them. The CDR3 totals 13 residues. The germline V gene has CDR1 SEHNR and CDR2 FQNEAQ (reference sequence). The CDR3 region has the DNA TGTGCCAGCAGCTTCTCGCGGAACAATGAGCAGTTCTTC. Protein product: CASSFSRNNEQFF.

The chain combines TRBV7-2 with TRBJ2-5, with 7 bases matching TRBD2. The J segment lost 5 bases and the V segment lost 5 bases, leaving 11 bases of the junction unmatched. The CDR3 has 15 amino acids. Germline V lookup: CDR1 SGHTA, CDR2 FQGNSA. The CDR3 sequence: CASSASGISTETQYF. Written as DNA, the CDR3 is TGTGCCAGCAGCGCCAGCGGGATCTCAACGGAGACCCAGTACTTC. The full variable domain, with the rest looked up from reference TRBV7-2 and TRBJ2-5, is GAGVSQSPSNKVTEKGKDVELRCDPISGHTALYWYRQSLGQGLEFLIYFQGNSAPDKSGLPSDRFSAERTGGSVSTLTIQRTQQEDSAVYLCASSASGISTETQYFGPGTRLLVL.

V and J are TRBV7-8 and TRBJ2-1; weak D call: TRBD2 (5 bases). Germline CDR1 SGHVS, CDR2 FQNEAQ. V was pared by 5 bases and J by 5 bases, with 19 bases between. CDR3 length: 16 residues. CDR3 protein: CASSDYRSGVHNEQFF. The CDR3 coding sequence is TGTGCCAGCAGCGACTACCGGTCGGGCGTCCACAATGAGCAGTTCTTC.

This clonotype appeared many times. V usage is TRBV2 and J usage is TRBJ1-4; 8 bases agree with TRBD1. The CDR3 spans 15 residues. CDR1 is SNHLY and CDR2 is FYNNEI in the germline V gene. V was pared by 8 bases and J by 1 base, with 6 bases of the junction left unmatched. As DNA, the CDR3 is TGTGCCAGCGGACAGGGCGGAGGAACTAATGAAAAACTGTTTTTT. This sequence encodes CASGQGGGTNEKLFF.

This clonotype has at least ten counts. This chain joins TRBV20-1 and TRBJ2-1, with D uncertain. The germline V gene encodes CDR1 DFQATT and CDR2 SNEGSKA (reference sequence). Trimming pared 0 bases from V and 6 bases from J, leaving 12 bases between. There are 14 residues in the CDR3. CDR3 protein: CSARDLSQGNEQFF. For the CDR3, the DNA is TGCAGTGCTAGAGATCTCTCGCAAGGCAATGAGCAGTTCTTC.

V and J are TRBV28 and TRBJ2-3; 8 nucleotides match TRBD2. This CDR3 comprises 13 residues. Per germline, CDR1 MDHEN and CDR2 SYDVKM. V was pared by 5 bases and J by 15 bases, with 13 bases of the junction left unmatched. Here the CDR3 DNA reads TGTGCCAGCAGTCTCTCTGGGACTAGGAACCACTATTTT. Its protein product is CASSLSGTRNHYF.

This clonotype was detected a few times. The V gene is TRBV7-9, the J gene TRBJ1-4; TRBD1 matches at 9 bases. Germline CDR1 is SEHNR and CDR2 is FQNEAQ (reference sequence). With V trimmed by 3 bases and J by 5 bases, 4 bases remained unmatched. The CDR3 is 15 amino acids. In nucleotides, the CDR3 is TGTGCCAGCAGCTTCCCGACAGGGGGGAATGAAAAACTGTTTTTT. This sequence encodes CASSFPTGGNEKLFF.

The J gene is TRBJ2-5, the V gene TRBV9, with 9 bases that match TRBD2. Trimming cost V 3 bases and J 5 bases; bases outside gene matches: 11. The CDR3 spans 16 residues. Germline loops: CDR1 SGDLS, CDR2 YYNGEE. The CDR3 sequence is CASSAPAGGLAETQYF. Written as DNA, the CDR3 is TGTGCCAGCAGCGCCCCAGCGGGAGGATTGGCGGAGACCCAGTACTTC.

This clonotype was counted many times. This rearrangement joins TRBV12-3 or TRBV12-4 to TRBJ1-1; 8 bases are a match to TRBD1. J gave up 8 bases and V 5 bases, and 7 bases lay outside the gene matches. CDR3 length: 13 residues. CDR3: CASSRDRRSEAFF. The DNA of the CDR3 is TGTGCCAGCAGTCGGGACAGGCGGTCAGAAGCTTTCTTT.

This clonotype was seen only a few times. The V gene is TRBV7-8, the J gene TRBJ1-6; D may be TRBD1 (5 bases). Trimming took off 5 bases at V and 9 bases at J, with 17 bases between the two ends. The CDR3 extends over 15 amino acids. Looked up from germline, CDR1 is SGHVS and CDR2 is FQNEAQ. Here the CDR3 reads CASSPLEGVGSPLHF. CDR3 bases: TGTGCCAGCAGCCCTCTCGAAGGGGTTGGTTCACCCCTCCACTTT.

The chain employs TRBV28 and TRBJ2-7; possibly TRBD1 for D (6 bases). Trimming shortened V by 11 bases and J by 3 bases, and 20 bases separated the two germline ends. The CDR3 extends over 14 amino acids. The germline V gene has CDR1 MDHEN and CDR2 SYDVKM. The CDR3 coding sequence is TGTGCCTCCCGAGCGCCGGGGACAAACTACGAGCAGTACTTC. Amino acid sequence: CASRAPGTNYEQYF.

Ten or more counts support this clonotype. The rearrangement joins TRBV6-5 to TRBJ2-5, with D maybe TRBD1 (6 bases). Trimming stripped 0 bases from V and 5 bases from J, with 22 bases between. Germline CDR1 MNHEY, CDR2 SVGAGI. CDR3 length: 18 amino acids. Here the CDR3 reads CASSYSRPWDTVTETQYF. CDR3 sequence (DNA): TGTGCCAGCAGTTACTCAAGACCCTGGGACACGGTAACCGAGACCCAGTACTTC.

Points on this clonotype: A read error is possible here, since a much larger clone lies one base away. This CDR3 reads CASRGIRTSENTGELFF. The CDR3 region has the DNA TGTGCCAGCAGGGGGATCAGGACTAGCGAAAACACCGGGGAGCTGTTTTTT. V is TRBV12-3 or TRBV12-4 and J is TRBJ2-2; 9 nucleotides agree with TRBD2. The CDR3 loop spans 17 amino acids. After removal of 6 bases from V and 2 bases from J, the junction contained 10 bases not matched to a gene.

This clonotype was counted between two and nine times. The chain recombines TRBV6-2 or TRBV6-3 with TRBJ2-3; 9 positions match TRBD2. CDR1 and CDR2 from the germline V gene are MNHEY and SVGEGT. J lost 0 bases, V lost 5 bases, and 6 bases had no gene match. There are 16 residues in the CDR3. Written as DNA, the CDR3 is TGTGCCAGCAGTCCCATAGCGGGAGAGAGCACAGATACGCAGTATTTT. It is translated as CASSPIAGESTDTQYF.